This T cell receptor beta chain was documented in a study of control samples from healthy donors and cancer patients (dated by TCRdb to 2020 to 2021). Libraries were prepared through the immunoSEQ multiplex PCR assay. TCRdb re-hosts the immuneACCESS table, in-frame sequences only. Its copies lack some clones; in the studies checked, an unresolved V gene accounts for under half of them, and the cause for the rest is not known. Within this sample are 90,000 to 130,000 clones, with roughly 90% of them counted one time only. The ten largest account for less than 4% of the sample. The CDR3 covers 15 residues, taking in both the cysteine and the phenylalanine. CDR3 DNA is the only sequence kept; it has 45 bases, read in frame from the first base. The germline V gene sets CDR1 to KGHSH and CDR2 to LQKENI. V lost 3 bases and J lost 1 base, and the count of bases not matched to a germline gene is 2. This clone was picked up a small number of times. Its antigen remains undetermined. No quality values exist for individual bases; no much larger clone is one base distant.

Sequencing was done on a sample of PBMCs. The clonotype comes from a woman aged 60-75 years with lung cancer. The chain is encoded by TRBV18 joined to TRBJ2-7, with TRBD2 matching 11 junction bases. The CDR3 region: CASSPGTSGSYEQYF. The DNA reads TGTGCCAGCTCACCGGGGACTAGCGGTTCCTACGAGCAGTACTTC.